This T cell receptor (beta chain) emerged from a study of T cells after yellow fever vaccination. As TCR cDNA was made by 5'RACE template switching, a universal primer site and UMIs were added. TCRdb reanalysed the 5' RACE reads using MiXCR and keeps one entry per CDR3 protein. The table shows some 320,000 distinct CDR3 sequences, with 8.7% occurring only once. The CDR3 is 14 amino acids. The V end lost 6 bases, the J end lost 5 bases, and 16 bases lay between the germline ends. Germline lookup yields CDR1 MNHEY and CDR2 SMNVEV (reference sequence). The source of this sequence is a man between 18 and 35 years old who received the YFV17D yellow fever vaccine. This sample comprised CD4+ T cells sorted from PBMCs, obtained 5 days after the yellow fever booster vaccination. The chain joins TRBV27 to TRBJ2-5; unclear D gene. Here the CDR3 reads CASSSRRGVETQYF. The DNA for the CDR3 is TGTGCCAGCAGCAGCCGTAGAGGCGTCGAGACCCAGTACTTC.